This is a list of T cell receptor beta chains from one sample in a study of siplizumab effects on memory and regulatory T cells. Some clones are missing from TCRdb's copy, which holds only in-frame ones; the method was immunoSEQ multiplex PCR. The repertoire holds approximately 100,000 clones, with about 91% as singletons. Sequencing used Tregs sorted from blood. The receptors were gathered from a human donor in good health. Each CDR3 is given with its conserved first and last residue. A D gene is named only where the DNA matches it firmly. The size of a clone is reported for some rows only, either as once, few or many, or as a class for expanded clones.

J: TRBJ2-5
size: NA
D: TRBD1
V: TRBV27
DNA: TGTGCCAGCAGAAGGACAGGGGTAGAGACCCAGTACTTC
CDR3: CASRRTGVETQYF

J: TRBJ1-5
size: few
D: TRBD1
V: TRBV19
DNA: TGTGCCAGTAGTAGAAACAGGGGTCAGCCCCAGCATTTT
CDR3: CASSRNRGQPQHF

J: TRBJ2-3
size: NA
D: NA
V: TRBV19
DNA: TGTGCCAGTAGTAGGGCGGGGCCAGGCACAGATACGCAGTATTTT
CDR3: CASSRAGPGTDTQYF

J: TRBJ2-3
size: NA
D: NA
V: TRBV7-2
DNA: TGTGCCAGAAGGGGGCGGGAGGAAGTGGGAGATACGCAGTATTTT
CDR3: CARRGREEVGDTQYF

J: TRBJ2-2
size: NA
D: TRBD2
V: TRBV18
DNA: TGTGCCAGCTCATCAGGGAGCGGGGTGAACACCGGGGAGCTGTTTTTT
CDR3: CASSSGSGVNTGELFF

J: TRBJ2-2
size: NA
D: NA
V: TRBV11-2
DNA: TGTGCCAGCAGCTTGTCAGGAGGGGGAATCACCGGGGAGCTGTTTTTT
CDR3: CASSLSGGGITGELFF

J: TRBJ2-3
size: NA
D: NA
V: TRBV7-8
DNA: TGTGCCAGCAGCTTGGTTACGGGAACAGATACGCAGTATTTT
CDR3: CASSLVTGTDTQYF

J: TRBJ1-3
size: NA
D: TRBD1
V: TRBV28
DNA: TGTGCCAGCAGGCCACAGGGGTCCTCTGGAAACACCATATATTTT
CDR3: CASRPQGSSGNTIYF

J: TRBJ2-5
size: NA
D: NA
V: TRBV30
DNA: TGTGCCTGGAGTGTACAAGCAGGGGGGGGAGAGACCCAGTACTTC
CDR3: CAWSVQAGGGETQYF

J: TRBJ1-5
size: few
D: TRBD1
V: TRBV7-8
DNA: TGTGCCAGCAGCTTCGGGGGACAGCCCCTTAGCAATCAGCCCCAGCATTTT
CDR3: CASSFGGQPLSNQPQHF

J: TRBJ1-5
size: NA
D: NA
V: TRBV18
DNA: TGTGCCAGCTCACCGCAGGGAAATCAGCCCCAGCATTTT
CDR3: CASSPQGNQPQHF

J: TRBJ1-1
size: NA
D: TRBD1
V: TRBV6-5
DNA: TGTGCCAGCAGGTACGGCCCCGGGACAGGGGGCTTAAAAGCTTTCTTT
CDR3: CASRYGPGTGGLKAFF

J: TRBJ2-7
size: NA
D: NA
V: TRBV7-9
DNA: TGTGCCAGCAGCTTGGGCTTACCTCTTTCCCACGAGCAGTACTTC
CDR3: CASSLGLPLSHEQYF

J: TRBJ2-5
size: NA
D: NA
V: TRBV9
DNA: TGTGCCAGCAGCGCAAGCCAGGGGGGTGAGACCCAGTACTTC
CDR3: CASSASQGGETQYF

J: TRBJ1-3
size: NA
D: NA
V: TRBV4-2
DNA: TGTGCCAGCAGCCAACGAAGGACCTCTGGAAACACCATATATTTT
CDR3: CASSQRRTSGNTIYF

J: TRBJ1-1
size: once
D: TRBD1
V: TRBV7-9
DNA: TGTGCCAGCAGCTTAGCAGGGGGCATGAACACTGAAGCTTTCTTT
CDR3: CASSLAGGMNTEAFF

J: TRBJ2-3
size: NA
D: TRBD1
V: TRBV7-2
DNA: TGTGCCAGCAGCCGGGACAGGGCGGCAGATACGCAGTATTTT
CDR3: CASSRDRAADTQYF

J: TRBJ2-7
size: few
D: NA
V: TRBV10-3
DNA: TGTGCCAGCAACTCAGGGGTGGGCGACGAGCAGTACTTC
CDR3: CASNSGVGDEQYF

J: TRBJ1-4
size: NA
D: NA
V: TRBV4-2
DNA: TGTGCCAGCAGCCAAGATCCCATTAGGGTTTATCGAGCAACTAATGAAAAACTGTTTTTT
CDR3: CASSQDPIRVYRATNEKLFF

J: TRBJ2-2
size: few
D: NA
V: TRBV10-3
DNA: TGTGCCATCAGTGAGTCGCGGGACGGTAACACCGGGGAGCTGTTTTTT
CDR3: CAISESRDGNTGELFF

J: TRBJ2-3
size: NA
D: TRBD2
V: TRBV19
DNA: TGTGCCAGTAGTACCCAACTAGCGAGCACAGATACGCAGTATTTT
CDR3: CASSTQLASTDTQYF

J: TRBJ2-3
size: NA
D: NA
V: TRBV7-9
DNA: TGTGCCAGCAGCTTAGCGGGCAGGGGGGCGTCAGATACGCAGTATTTT
CDR3: CASSLAGRGASDTQYF

J: TRBJ2-1
size: NA
D: NA
V: TRBV15
DNA: TGTGCCACCAGCAGAGTAGGCGATGAGCAGTTCTTC
CDR3: CATSRVGDEQFF

J: TRBJ2-7
size: once
D: NA
V: TRBV27
DNA: TGTGCCAGCAGTTCGGTGGGGGAGCAGTACTTC
CDR3: CASSSVGEQYF

J: TRBJ2-5
size: NA
D: NA
V: TRBV25-1
DNA: TGTGCCAGCAGCTCCCGAGGACCACAAGAGACCCAGTACTTC
CDR3: CASSSRGPQETQYF

J: TRBJ1-2
size: NA
D: NA
V: TRBV28
DNA: TGTGCCAGCAGTTTAGTTTCCAGGGAGATTTATCGCACCTTC
CDR3: CASSLVSREIYRTF

J: TRBJ1-4
size: NA
D: NA
V: TRBV5-1
DNA: TGCGCCAGCAGCTTGCGGGCAGGTGGGACTAATGAAAAACTGTTTTTT
CDR3: CASSLRAGGTNEKLFF

J: TRBJ2-5
size: few
D: NA
V: TRBV5-1
DNA: TGCGCCAGCAGCGCGGACCCTCATGGTGGGACCCAGTACTTC
CDR3: CASSADPHGGTQYF

J: TRBJ1-3
size: NA
D: TRBD1
V: TRBV19
DNA: TGTGCCAGTAGTATAGGCCGGGACAGGGCTGGAAACACCATATATTTT
CDR3: CASSIGRDRAGNTIYF

J: TRBJ2-3
size: NA
D: TRBD2
V: TRBV6-5
DNA: TGTGCCAGCAGTTACGGGACTAGCGGCACAGATACGCAGTATTTT
CDR3: CASSYGTSGTDTQYF

J: TRBJ2-7
size: NA
D: NA
V: TRBV6-1
DNA: TGTGCCAGCAAAGGGCCGGGACGGAGCTCCTACGAGCAGTACTTC
CDR3: CASKGPGRSSYEQYF

J: TRBJ2-2
size: NA
D: NA
V: TRBV10-1
DNA: TGCGCCAGCAGTGGAGGCAACGCGAACACCGGGGAGCTGTTTTTT
CDR3: CASSGGNANTGELFF

J: TRBJ2-5
size: NA
D: NA
V: TRBV7-8
DNA: TGTGCCAGCAGCCCCCAAGAGACCCAGTACTTC
CDR3: CASSPQETQYF

J: TRBJ2-3
size: NA
D: NA
V: TRBV5-6
DNA: TGTGCCAGCAGCGTGGAGGCATGGTCTCCAGATACGCAGTATTTT
CDR3: CASSVEAWSPDTQYF

J: TRBJ1-5
size: few
D: NA
V: TRBV19
DNA: TGTGCCAGTAGTATTTGGCCCTACAATCAGCCCCAGCATTTT
CDR3: CASSIWPYNQPQHF

J: TRBJ2-1
size: NA
D: NA
V: TRBV7-3
DNA: TGTGCCAGCAGCCCCCAAGGGAGAGGTTTGGGTGAGCAGTTCTTC
CDR3: CASSPQGRGLGEQFF

J: TRBJ1-4
size: NA
D: NA
V: TRBV30
DNA: TGTGCCTGGAGTTCGGGAAGATTTAATGAAAAACTGTTTTTT
CDR3: CAWSSGRFNEKLFF

J: TRBJ1-5
size: NA
D: NA
V: TRBV7-2
DNA: TGTGCCAGCAGCTCCCTAGCCCGACAGGCGGGGTGGACTCAGCCCCAGCATTTT
CDR3: CASSSLARQAGWTQPQHF

J: TRBJ2-1
size: NA
D: NA
V: TRBV6-1
DNA: TGTGCCAGCACCTTAGACAGGGACTACTACAATGAGCAGTTCTTC
CDR3: CASTLDRDYYNEQFF

J: TRBJ2-1
size: NA
D: NA
V: TRBV18
DNA: TGTGCCAGCTCACCAAACGTAGGAAGTTCTGAGCAGTTCTTC
CDR3: CASSPNVGSSEQFF

J: TRBJ1-2
size: NA
D: TRBD1
V: TRBV4-1
DNA: TGCGCCAGCAGCCAGGGGACAGCTAACTATGGCTACACCTTC
CDR3: CASSQGTANYGYTF

J: TRBJ1-1
size: few
D: NA
V: TRBV25-1
DNA: TGTGCCAGCAGAGGTATAAACACTGAAGCTTTCTTT
CDR3: CASRGINTEAFF